The 6 T cell receptor beta chains in this list originate from one sample, sequenced in a study of blood T cell repertoires in COVID-19. Sequenced by immunoSEQ multiplex PCR; TCRdb stores in-frame clones only, minus some. This sample has 250,000 to 300,000 clones, with 89% found just once. Sequenced: peripheral blood. Receptor source: a woman in her 40s who had recovered from COVID-19.

This clone has just a few counts. This rearrangement joins TRBV4-1 to TRBJ1-5; D unresolved. Germline lookup yields CDR1 MGHRA and CDR2 YSYEKL. The CDR3 runs 14 residues. V gave up 6 bases and J gave up 3 bases, with 12 bases separating them. The CDR3 DNA reads as TGCGCCAGCAGTGCTACCCCCACCAATCAGCCCCAGCATTTT. This encodes CASSATPTNQPQHF.

Only one count was recorded for this clone. V usage is TRBV19 and J usage is TRBJ2-6, with TRBD2 identical over 8 bases. J lost 2 bases, V lost 6 bases, and 3 bases had no gene match. The CDR3 sequence is 15 residues long. Germline V CDR1 and CDR2: LNHDA, SQIVND (reference sequence). The CDR3 DNA sequence: TGTGCCAGTAGCCCGGGGGGGACTGGGGCCAACGTCCTGACTTTC. Residues: CASSPGGTGANVLTF.

The rearrangement links TRBV2 to TRBJ1-2; a possible D gene is TRBD1 (5 bases). CDR3 size: 13 residues. With 8 bases removed from V and 8 bases from J, the gap between germline ends came to 18 bases. Germline CDR1 reads SNHLY; CDR2 reads FYNNEI. CDR3 sequence reads: CASGLGEGRGYTF. In DNA, the CDR3 is TGTGCCAGCGGGCTGGGGGAGGGGAGAGGCTACACCTTC.

The chain carries TRBV5-6 and TRBJ1-3; D ambiguous. The V gene's germline CDR1 is SGHDT and CDR2 YYEEEE. CDR3 length: 17 residues. V lost 4 bases and J 2 bases, leaving 19 bases between the germline ends. The CDR3 region is CASSPRGIRFPGNTIYF. Written as DNA, the CDR3 is TGTGCCAGCAGCCCCCGCGGGATTCGATTCCCTGGAAACACCATATATTTT. Looking up the rest from reference TRBV5-6 and TRBJ1-3 gives the full variable domain: DAGVTQSPTHLIKTRGQQVTLRCSPKSGHDTVSWYQQALGQGPQFIFQYYEEEERQRGNFPDRFSGHQFPNYSSELNVNALLLGDSALYLCASSPRGIRFPGNTIYFGEGSWLTVV.

The V call is TRBV6-2 or TRBV6-3, the J call TRBJ2-7; TRBD2 aligns across 7 bases. V trimming: 5 bases; J trimming: 4 bases; junction bases outside the gene matches: 14. The germline V gene has CDR1 MNHEY and CDR2 SVGEGT. The length of the CDR3 is 16 residues. The CDR3 DNA is TGTGCCAGCAGTACCCGCTACGGGAGGTTACCTTACGAGCAGTACGTC. The encoded protein is CASSTRYGRLPYEQYV.

The V gene is TRBV5-1, the J gene TRBJ1-1; maybe TRBD1 (6 bases). This CDR3 has 15 residues. In germline, CDR1 is SGHRS, CDR2 YFSETQ. V was trimmed by 0 bases and J by 5 bases, leaving 14 bases between them. CDR3 DNA: TGCGCCAGCAGCTTGGCGAACAGGGTAAAAACTGAAGCTTTCTTT. Its protein product is CASSLANRVKTEAFF. Based on the CDR3 plus reference TRBV5-1 and TRBJ1-1, the full variable domain is KAGVTQTPRYLIKTRGQQVTLSCSPISGHRSVSWYQQTPGQGLQFLFEYFSETQRNKGNFPGRFSGRQFSNSRSEMNVSTLELGDSALYLCASSLANRVKTEAFFGQGTRLTVV.